This passage covers 26 T cell receptor beta chains from one sample sequenced in a study of shared clonotypes between healthy human individuals. TCRdb keeps only in-frame clones here, not all; method: immunoSEQ multiplex PCR. The sample has approximately 1.5 million clones; 95% to 99% are singletons. The sequenced sample was naive CD4+ T cells sorted from blood. Noted subset: CD45RA+ positively selected. The receptor source for this set is a man aged 25-40 years in good health.

The V gene is TRBV18, the J gene TRBJ2-3; the D call may be TRBD1 or TRBD2 (5 bases each). CDR1 KGHSH and CDR2 LQKENI come from the germline V gene. V lost 5 bases to trimming and J lost 0 bases, with 18 bases between them. There are 17 residues in the CDR3. CDR3 in DNA: TGTGCCAGCTCATCCCTGGCCGGGGCAGCTAGCACAGATACGCAGTATTTT. It encodes CASSSLAGAASTDTQYF.

The CDR3 nucleotides read TGTGCCAGCAGCTTGGTGTCTAGCGGGAGATCGGAGACCCAGTACTTC. It codes for CASSLVSSGRSETQYF. The V and J genes are TRBV5-6 and TRBJ2-5; 10 bases line up with TRBD2. The ends lost 0 bases at V and 5 bases at J; junction bases unmatched: 7. Germline CDR1 reads SGHDT; CDR2 reads YYEEEE. The CDR3 length is 16 residues. The full variable domain, rest sourced from reference TRBV5-6 and TRBJ2-5, is DAGVTQSPTHLIKTRGQQVTLRCSPKSGHDTVSWYQQALGQGPQFIFQYYEEEERQRGNFPDRFSGHQFPNYSSELNVNALLLGDSALYLCASSLVSSGRSETQYFGPGTRLLVL.

The J gene is TRBJ1-5, the V gene TRBV28; no clear D gene. The CDR3 runs 14 residues. V was cut by 6 bases and J by 0 bases, with 9 bases left in between. The germline V gene has CDR1 MDHEN and CDR2 SYDVKM. The CDR3: CASRPFNSNQPQHF. The CDR3 bases are TGTGCCAGCAGACCCTTCAATAGCAATCAGCCCCAGCATTTT.

A note on this clone: At the DNA level, this CDR3 is encoded by other sequences in the same sample as well. The J gene is TRBJ1-2, the V gene TRBV19; D gene ambiguous. The CDR3 is made up of 13 amino acids. Trimming removed 3 bases from V and 3 bases from J, with 8 bases in between. CDR1 and CDR2 (germline): LNHDA, SQIVND (reference sequence). CDR3 residues: CASSISGDYGYTF. The CDR3 DNA reads TGTGCCAGTAGTATTAGCGGGGACTATGGCTACACCTTC.

The chain is built from TRBV2 and TRBJ2-7; 9 positions agree with TRBD2. The CDR3 spans 15 residues. Germline CDR1 SNHLY, CDR2 FYNNEI. The V segment lost 5 bases and the J segment 3 bases; nucleotides outside the gene matches: 8. CDR3 amino acids: CASSLAGTLLYEQYF. CDR3 bases: TGTGCCAGCAGTCTAGCGGGAACCCTCCTCTACGAGCAGTACTTC.

This chain connects TRBV10-1 to TRBJ2-2, with 8 bases aligning to TRBD1. CDR1 is WNHNN, CDR2 SYGVQD, per germline (reference sequence). This CDR3 contains 15 residues. After removal of 6 bases from V and 5 bases from J, the junction contained 8 bases not matched to a gene. In DNA form, the CDR3 reads TGCGCCAGCAGGGCTGACAGGGGAGGAACCGGGGAGCTGTTTTTT. Encoded protein: CASRADRGGTGELFF.

This chain connects TRBV19 to TRBJ2-2, with TRBD1 matching 11 bases. The CDR3 has 16 amino acids. Germline trimming cut 5 bases from V and 6 bases from J; bases unmatched to any gene: 8. Germline V gene lookup returns CDR1 LNHDA and CDR2 SQIVND (reference sequence). This chain's CDR3 is CASSAGQGGRSGELFF. For the CDR3, the DNA is TGTGCCAGTAGTGCGGGACAGGGGGGACGCTCCGGGGAGCTGTTTTTT.

The count of this clone is one. V is TRBV14 and J is TRBJ2-5; weak D call: TRBD2 (5 bases). Germline CDR1 SGHDN, CDR2 FVKESK. V dropped 1 base and J dropped 1 base, with 7 bases sitting between them. The CDR3 runs 14 residues. The CDR3 DNA is TGTGCCAGCAGCCAAGCGGGGTCCCAAGAGACCCAGTACTTC. Translated, it gives CASSQAGSQETQYF. Using reference TRBV14 and TRBJ2-5 for the parts outside the CDR3, the full variable domain is EAGVTQFPSHSVIEKGQTVTLRCDPISGHDNLYWYRRVMGKEIKFLLHFVKESKQDESGMPNNRFLAERTGGTYSTLKVQPAELEDSGVYFCASSQAGSQETQYFGPGTRLLVL.

The chain joins TRBV6-1 to TRBJ1-5; 7 bases fit TRBD1. The germline gives CDR1 MNHNS, CDR2 SASEGT. Trimming took 11 bases from V and 6 from J; bases not matched to a gene: 10. The CDR3 has 13 residues. This CDR3 reads CASQGVGGQPQHF. Here the CDR3 DNA reads TGTGCCTCCCAGGGGGTGGGTGGTCAGCCCCAGCATTTT.

This clone was recorded only once. This chain uses TRBV5-1 with TRBJ2-2; D remains unclear. Germline V gene lookup returns CDR1 SGHRS and CDR2 YFSETQ. The CDR3 spans 13 residues. Trimming shortened V by 6 bases and J by 5 bases, and 11 bases separated the two germline ends. This CDR3 reads CASNPTWTGELFF. The CDR3 DNA reads as TGCGCCAGCAACCCAACTTGGACCGGGGAGCTGTTTTTT.

A word on this clone: Other DNA sequences of this sample code for an identical CDR3. The chain carries TRBV9 and TRBJ2-3; no reliable D call. The V end lost 0 bases, the J end lost 4 bases, and 6 bases lay between the germline ends. The CDR3 runs 13 residues. Germline loops: CDR1 SGDLS, CDR2 YYNGEE. As DNA, the CDR3 is TGTGCCAGCAGCGTAGGGGGTTCAGATACGCAGTATTTT. Its translation: CASSVGGSDTQYF.

This clone was seen only once. This specimen includes other DNA sequences encoding the same CDR3. The chain couples TRBV19 to TRBJ1-1, with D possibly TRBD1 on 5 matching bases. V was clipped by 1 base and J by 4 bases, with 7 bases between them. CDR3 length: 13 amino acids. The germline V gene has CDR1 LNHDA and CDR2 SQIVND (reference sequence). CDR3 DNA sequence: TGTGCCAGTAGTATAGGGAGGGGCACTGAAGCTTTCTTT. Translating gives CASSIGRGTEAFF.

The gene calls are TRBV11-3 and TRBJ2-3; TRBD1 might be the D (6 bases). V was cut by 3 bases and J by 6 bases, with 19 bases left in between. Germline V gene data show CDR1 as SGHNT and CDR2 as YENEEA. The CDR3 has 16 residues. The CDR3 bases are TGTGCCAGCAGCTTGGCCGGGACAACACCGTTGGATACGCAGTATTTT. Protein sequence: CASSLAGTTPLDTQYF.

The rearrangement joins TRBV5-1 to TRBJ2-3; D may match TRBD1 or TRBD2 (5 bases each). Germline V CDR1 and CDR2: SGHRS, YFSETQ. This CDR3 has 16 amino acids. V was clipped by 4 bases and J by 1 base, with 16 bases between them. The CDR3 region has the DNA TGCGCCAGCAGCCCGGGACGACTGCTCGGCACAGATACGCAGTATTTT. This gives the protein CASSPGRLLGTDTQYF.

This chain connects TRBV30 to TRBJ1-5; no reliable D call. Germline V gene data show CDR1 as GTSNPN and CDR2 as SVGIG (reference sequence). The V and J ends lost 2 bases and 2 bases respectively, with 4 bases between them. This CDR3 contains 12 residues. In DNA, the CDR3 is TGTGCCTGGAGTCAAGGCAATCAGCCCCAGCATTTT. Translating it yields CAWSQGNQPQHF.

V usage is TRBV18 and J usage is TRBJ2-5, with D hard to call. The CDR3 runs 14 residues. Trimming pared 3 bases from V and 3 bases from J, leaving 11 bases between. The germline V gene has CDR1 KGHSH and CDR2 LQKENI. This CDR3 is CASSPVNSKETQYF. The CDR3 DNA sequence: TGTGCCAGCTCACCGGTCAACTCCAAAGAGACCCAGTACTTC.

V usage is TRBV10-1 and J usage is TRBJ2-1, with 7 bases fitting TRBD2. This CDR3 is built from 15 residues. Germline V lookup: CDR1 WNHNN, CDR2 SYGVQD (reference sequence). Trimming took 0 bases from V and 2 from J; bases not matched to a gene: 1. CDR3 bases: TGCGCCAGCAGTGAGTCCCTAGCGGCCTACAATGAGCAGTTCTTC. Its protein is CASSESLAAYNEQFF.

The CDR3 loop is CASVYRGRTNEQFF. The CDR3 DNA sequence: TGTGCCAGCGTATACAGGGGTCGCACGAATGAGCAGTTCTTC. The rearrangement joins TRBV28 to TRBJ2-1, with 7 bases that match TRBD1. This CDR3 has 14 residues. The ends lost 8 bases at V and 7 bases at J; junction bases unmatched: 11. Germline V gene lookup returns CDR1 MDHEN and CDR2 SYDVKM.

The CDR3 region is CASSRGLAGVEQFF. CDR3 sequence (DNA): TGTGCCAGCTCACGGGGACTAGCGGGAGTTGAGCAGTTCTTC. This chain uses TRBV18 with TRBJ2-1; TRBD2 matches 14 bases. This CDR3 has 14 residues. V lost 4 bases, J lost 9 bases, and 2 bases stayed unmatched. Per germline, CDR1 KGHSH and CDR2 LQKENI. Variable domain in full (rest from reference TRBV18 and TRBJ2-1): NAGVMQNPRHLVRRRGQEARLRCSPMKGHSHVYWYRQLPEEGLKFMVYLQKENIIDESGMPKERFSAEFPKEGPSILRIQQVVRGDSAAYFCASSRGLAGVEQFFGPGTRLTVL.

The chain recombines TRBV28 with TRBJ2-3, with TRBD1 matching 7 bases. Germline V gives CDR1 MDHEN, CDR2 SYDVKM. The CDR3 covers 17 residues. J gave up 0 bases and V 2 bases, and 8 bases lay outside the gene matches. In nucleotides, the CDR3 is TGTGCCAGCAGTTTAACGGGACAGTTGATCAGCACAGATACGCAGTATTTT. It codes for CASSLTGQLISTDTQYF. The variable domain in full, completed from reference TRBV28 and TRBJ2-3, reads DVKVTQSSRYLVKRTGEKVFLECVQDMDHENMFWYRQDPGLGLRLIYFSYDVKMKEKGDIPEGYSVSREKKERFSLILESASTNQTSMYLCASSLTGQLISTDTQYFGPGTRLTVL.

The rearrangement joins TRBV20-1 to TRBJ2-7; 7 bases match TRBD1. CDR1 DFQATT and CDR2 SNEGSKA come from the germline V gene (reference sequence). The CDR3 has 11 amino acids. Trimming cost V 4 bases and J 5 bases; bases outside gene matches: 2. In DNA form, the CDR3 reads TGCAGTGCTATCACAGGGGACGAGCAGTACTTC. This gives the protein CSAITGDEQYF.

The rearrangement links TRBV18 to TRBJ2-2; D is ambiguous. This CDR3 is built from 14 residues. CDR1 and CDR2 from the germline V gene are KGHSH and LQKENI. The V end lost 3 bases, the J end lost 1 base, and 6 bases lay between the germline ends. The CDR3: CASSPGENTGELFF. CDR3 sequence (DNA): TGTGCCAGCTCACCCGGAGAGAACACCGGGGAGCTGTTTTTT.

The CDR3 sequence is CAIIRDTYYNEQFF. The CDR3 coding sequence is TGTGCCATCATTCGGGACACCTACTACAATGAGCAGTTCTTC. V and J are TRBV10-3 and TRBJ2-1, with a weak D call TRBD1 (6 bases). CDR3 length equals 14 residues. Trimming left V 7 bases short and J 3 bases short, with 13 bases between. The germline V gene encodes CDR1 ENHRY and CDR2 SYGVKD.

This sequence joins TRBV5-1 and TRBJ2-5; D is possibly TRBD2 (5 bases). V lost 6 bases and J lost 3, with 6 bases in between. This CDR3 has 11 residues. Germline V gene data show CDR1 as SGHRS and CDR2 as YFSETQ. CDR3 sequence: CASTREETQYF. The CDR3 region has the DNA TGCGCCAGCACGAGGGAAGAGACCCAGTACTTC.

This sequence joins TRBV9 and TRBJ1-5; D is possibly TRBD1 (5 bases). Between the trimmed V and J ends, which lost 4 bases and 9 bases, there was a span of 14 bases. Per the germline V gene, CDR1 is SGDLS and CDR2 is YYNGEE. The CDR3 extends over 13 amino acids. For the CDR3, the DNA is TGTGCCAGCAGCCGTAGACCGAGGGGGCCCCAGCATTTT. This encodes CASSRRPRGPQHF. The whole variable domain, filled in from reference TRBV9 and TRBJ1-5, reads DSGVTQTPKHLITATGQRVTLRCSPRSGDLSVYWYQQSLDQGLQFLIQYYNGEERAKGNILERFSAQQFPDLHSELNLSSLELGDSALYFCASSRRPRGPQHFGDGTRLSIL.

The V and J genes are TRBV23-1 and TRBJ2-7; no reliable D call. Being an ORF, TRBV23-1 has a function that is uncertain. The CDR3 covers 18 residues. Trimming stripped 2 bases from V and 0 bases from J, with 20 bases between. CDR3 protein: CASSQHQKGTDGSYEQYF. CDR3 DNA: TGCGCCAGCAGTCAACACCAAAAAGGTACAGACGGCTCCTACGAGCAGTACTTC.